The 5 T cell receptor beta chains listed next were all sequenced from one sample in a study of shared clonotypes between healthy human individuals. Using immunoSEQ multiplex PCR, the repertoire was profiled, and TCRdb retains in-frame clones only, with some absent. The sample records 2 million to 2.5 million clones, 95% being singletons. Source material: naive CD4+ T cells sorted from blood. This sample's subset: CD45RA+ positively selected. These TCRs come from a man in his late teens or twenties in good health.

In DNA, the CDR3 is TGTGCCAGCATCGAGGGGGCGAATGCTGGAAACACCATATATTTT. This translates into CASIEGANAGNTIYF. The gene calls are TRBV6-1 and TRBJ1-3; 7 bases are a match to TRBD1. V dropped 7 bases and J dropped 2; count of bases not matched to a gene: 8. Germline V gives CDR1 MNHNS, CDR2 SASEGT. CDR3 length: 15 residues.

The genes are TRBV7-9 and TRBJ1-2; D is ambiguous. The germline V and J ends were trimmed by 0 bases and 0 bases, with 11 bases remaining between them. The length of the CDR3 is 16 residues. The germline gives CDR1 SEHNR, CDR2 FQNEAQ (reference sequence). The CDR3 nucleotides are TGTGCCAGCAGCTTAGCGAATACAGAAGCTAACTATGGCTACACCTTC. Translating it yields CASSLANTEANYGYTF.

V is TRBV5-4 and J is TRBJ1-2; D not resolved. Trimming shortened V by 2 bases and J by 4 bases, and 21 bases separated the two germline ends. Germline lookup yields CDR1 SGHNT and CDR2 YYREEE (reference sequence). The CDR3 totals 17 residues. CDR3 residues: CASSFGAAPSKVYGYTF. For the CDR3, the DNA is TGTGCCAGCAGCTTTGGAGCGGCACCATCAAAAGTCTATGGCTACACCTTC.

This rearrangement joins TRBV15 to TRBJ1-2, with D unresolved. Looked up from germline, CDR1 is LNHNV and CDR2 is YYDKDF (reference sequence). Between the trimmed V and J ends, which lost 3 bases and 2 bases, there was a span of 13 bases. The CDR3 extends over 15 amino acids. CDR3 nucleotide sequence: TGTGCCACCAGCAGTGGCTATGGAGTGAACTATGGCTACACCTTC. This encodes CATSSGYGVNYGYTF.

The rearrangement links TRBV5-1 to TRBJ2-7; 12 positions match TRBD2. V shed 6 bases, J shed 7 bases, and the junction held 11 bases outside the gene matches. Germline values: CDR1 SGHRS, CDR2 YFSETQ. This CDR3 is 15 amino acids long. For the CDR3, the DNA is TGCGCCAGCACACACAAGACTAGCGGGAGTGCGGAGCAGTACTTC. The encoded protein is CASTHKTSGSAEQYF. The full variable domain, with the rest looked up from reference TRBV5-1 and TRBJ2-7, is KAGVTQTPRYLIKTRGQQVTLSCSPISGHRSVSWYQQTPGQGLQFLFEYFSETQRNKGNFPGRFSGRQFSNSRSEMNVSTLELGDSALYLCASTHKTSGSAEQYFGPGTRLTVT.